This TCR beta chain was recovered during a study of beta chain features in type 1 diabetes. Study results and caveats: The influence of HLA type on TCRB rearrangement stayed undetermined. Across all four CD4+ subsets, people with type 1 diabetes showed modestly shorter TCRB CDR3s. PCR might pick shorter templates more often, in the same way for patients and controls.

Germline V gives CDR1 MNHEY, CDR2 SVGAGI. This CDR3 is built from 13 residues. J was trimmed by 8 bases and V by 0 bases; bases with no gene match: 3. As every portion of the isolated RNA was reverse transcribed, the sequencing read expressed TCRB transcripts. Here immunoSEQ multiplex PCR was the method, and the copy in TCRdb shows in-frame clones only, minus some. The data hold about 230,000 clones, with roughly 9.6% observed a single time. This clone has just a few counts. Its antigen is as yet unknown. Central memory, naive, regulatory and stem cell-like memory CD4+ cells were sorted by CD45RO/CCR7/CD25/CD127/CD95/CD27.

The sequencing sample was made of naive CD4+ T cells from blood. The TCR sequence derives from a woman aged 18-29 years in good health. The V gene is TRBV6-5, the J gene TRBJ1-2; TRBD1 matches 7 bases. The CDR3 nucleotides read TGTGCCAGCAGTTACTCGACAGGGACCGGCTACACCTTC. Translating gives CASSYSTGTGYTF.